The 12 T cell receptor beta chains given below trace back to one sample, sequenced in a study of blood T cell repertoires in COVID-19. Assay: immunoSEQ multiplex PCR; the TCRdb copy retains only in-frame clones and omits some. The sample holds approximately 240,000 clones, 82% seen once. What was sequenced was peripheral blood. The receptors originated from an elderly woman with active or convalescent COVID-19.

This clone was seen only once. V is TRBV6-5 and J is TRBJ2-3, with TRBD1 matching over 8 bases. The J segment lost 4 bases and the V segment lost 2 bases, leaving 5 bases of the junction unmatched. Germline lookup yields CDR1 MNHEY and CDR2 SVGAGI. The CDR3 runs to 15 residues. Here the CDR3 DNA reads TGTGCCAGCAGTTACGGACAGGGAACCGCAGATACGCAGTATTTT. It specifies CASSYGQGTADTQYF.

V gene TRBV4-1 combines with J gene TRBJ1-1, with D maybe TRBD1 (5 bases). This CDR3 contains 14 residues. Germline CDR1 MGHRA, CDR2 YSYEKL. V lost 0 bases to trimming and J lost 10 bases, with 15 bases between them. CDR3 sequence (DNA): TGCGCCAGCAGCCAAGAAACCCCAGGGAAGGGAGCTTTCTTT. It encodes CASSQETPGKGAFF.

The chain couples TRBV10-1 to TRBJ2-5; a weak D match, TRBD2 (6 bases). The CDR3 is made up of 15 amino acids. Trimming cost V 3 bases and J 3 bases, with 14 bases left between them. CDR1 is WNHNN and CDR2 is SYGVQD in the germline V gene (reference sequence). CDR3 coding DNA: TGCGCCAGCAGTGACTCCCGGGACTTTAAAGAGACCCAGTACTTC. Protein sequence: CASSDSRDFKETQYF.

V usage is TRBV6-5 and J usage is TRBJ2-7; the match to TRBD2 covers 13 bases. CDR1 is MNHEY, CDR2 SVGAGI, per germline. The CDR3 runs to 15 residues. Germline trimming cut 6 bases from V and 3 bases from J; bases unmatched to any gene: 5. CDR3 amino acids: CASRWTSGGSYEQYF. CDR3 nucleotides: TGTGCCAGCAGATGGACTAGCGGGGGAAGCTACGAGCAGTACTTC.

The genes are TRBV27 and TRBJ2-2; no reliable D call. This CDR3 contains 12 residues. The V and J ends lost 3 bases and 6 bases respectively, with 5 bases between them. Per the germline V gene, CDR1 is MNHEY and CDR2 is SMNVEV (reference sequence). The CDR3 DNA reads TGTGCCAGCAGTTTCGTGTCCGGGGAGCTGTTTTTT. This codes for CASSFVSGELFF.

The chain couples TRBV5-1 to TRBJ1-1; TRBD1 matches 11 bases. Trimming removed 0 bases from V and 5 bases from J; junction bases left unmatched: 9. The CDR3 totals 17 residues. Germline CDR1 SGHRS, CDR2 YFSETQ. In DNA, the CDR3 is TGCGCCAGCAGCTTGGAGTTAGGGACAGGGGGGAGGACTGAAGCTTTCTTT. This codes for CASSLELGTGGRTEAFF.

The rearrangement uses TRBV29-1 and TRBJ2-7, with 12 bases that match TRBD2. The V gene's germline CDR1 is SQVTM and CDR2 ANQGSEA. The J segment lost 0 bases and the V segment lost 6 bases, leaving 3 bases of the junction unmatched. The CDR3 covers 14 residues. For the CDR3, the DNA is TGCAGCGTGCGGACTAGCGGGACCTCCTACGAGCAGTACTTC. Translation: CSVRTSGTSYEQYF.

The CDR3 is CASSKADPGTGPGSYQETQYF. The CDR3 bases are TGTGCCAGCAGCAAAGCCGACCCCGGGACAGGCCCCGGATCGTACCAAGAGACCCAGTACTTC. This chain joins TRBV21-1 and TRBJ2-5; the table's D call, TRBD1, was not checked against the DNA. TRBV21-1 is a pseudogene locus. The CDR3 consists of 21 residues.

J is TRBJ1-5 and V is TRBV2, with 7 bases lining up with TRBD1. The CDR3 is 13 amino acids. Germline values: CDR1 SNHLY, CDR2 FYNNEI. V trimming: 7 bases; J trimming: 7 bases; junction bases outside the gene matches: 7. The CDR3 coding sequence is TGTGCCAGCACCCCAGGGGGAGGACAGCCCCAGCATTTT. Its protein is CASTPGGGQPQHF.

This chain links TRBV2 with TRBJ1-5; TRBD1 matches 9 bases. Germline CDR1 SNHLY, CDR2 FYNNEI. The CDR3 runs 15 residues. V lost 5 bases and J lost 3; bases outside the gene matches: 5. CDR3 in DNA: TGTGCCAGCAGTCGTGACAGGGGGAACAATCAGCCCCAGCATTTT. It yields the protein CASSRDRGNNQPQHF.

This sequence joins TRBV6-2 or TRBV6-3 and TRBJ1-2, with 9 bases fitting TRBD1. This CDR3 is built from 14 residues. Germline loops: CDR1 MNHEY, CDR2 SVGEGT. V was clipped by 5 bases and J by 4 bases; unmatched bases: 5. The CDR3 sequence: CASSRTGGPYGYTF. In DNA, the CDR3 is TGTGCCAGCAGTCGCACAGGGGGCCCCTATGGCTACACCTTC.

The sample holds a few counts of this clone. CDR3 in DNA: TGTGCCAGCTCACCACGACAGACTCCTACAGTGAACACTGAAGCTTTCTTT. Translating gives CASSPRQTPTVNTEAFF. The chain uses TRBV18 and TRBJ1-1; maybe TRBD1 (5 bases). The CDR3 consists of 17 residues. CDR1 is KGHSH, CDR2 LQKENI, per germline. V lost 1 base to trimming and J lost 0 bases, with 15 bases between them.